The 8 T cell receptor beta chains presented below share a single source sample, sequenced in a study of human T cells and chemical hapten exposure. This sample's time point: patch test 1, 2 weeks after DPC sensitization. Treatment in this sample: therapeutic diphenylcyclopropenone sensitization with weekly scalp DPC. From the RACE reads, TCRdb called clonotypes with MiXCR, one entry per CDR3 protein. The table has some 190,000 distinct CDR3 sequences, more than 20% seen once. Specimen: whole blood, collected in connection with sensitization to the hapten diphenylcyclopropenone (DPC). The receptors originated from a woman in her forties or fifties with alopecia areata. Some clones in this sample may be carry-over from other donors' samples.

This clonotype was counted between two and nine times. The J gene is TRBJ2-7, the V gene TRBV6-2 or TRBV6-3; D call uncertain. This CDR3 has 16 amino acids. The ends were cut back, 6 bases at V and 5 bases at J, with 23 bases in the middle. Germline V lookup: CDR1 MNHEY, CDR2 SVGEGT. CDR3 in DNA: TGTGCCAGCAGCCTGACCTCGTGGTCCCCCACTAACGAGCAGTACTTC. As protein: CASSLTSWSPTNEQYF.

This clonotype has only a few counts. V gene TRBV2 combines with J gene TRBJ1-5; D may be TRBD1 (6 bases). CDR3 size: 15 residues. Germline CDR1 SNHLY, CDR2 FYNNEI. V was clipped by 6 bases and J by 2 bases, with 14 bases between them. The CDR3 spells CASSFTGNGNQPQHF. The DNA of the CDR3 is TGTGCCAGCAGCTTCACAGGGAACGGCAATCAGCCCCAGCATTTT.

V usage is TRBV19 and J usage is TRBJ2-3; D is undetermined. With 4 bases removed from V and 5 bases from J, the gap between germline ends came to 10 bases. The CDR3 has 13 amino acids. The germline CDR1 and CDR2 sequences are LNHDA and SQIVND (reference sequence). The CDR3 loop reads CASSTLGLDTQYF. CDR3 bases: TGTGCCAGTAGTACCCTAGGTTTAGATACGCAGTATTTT.

This clonotype showed up just a few times. The chain recombines TRBV20-1 with TRBJ2-1, with TRBD2 matching over 7 bases. This CDR3 is 13 amino acids long. V was pared by 3 bases and J by 10 bases, with 9 bases of the junction left unmatched. Germline CDR1 is DFQATT and CDR2 is SNEGSKA (reference sequence). CDR3: CSASNAGVNEQFF. Here the CDR3 DNA reads TGCAGTGCTAGTAACGCGGGAGTGAACGAGCAGTTCTTC.

This clonotype has only a few counts. An end of the junction differs from the germline gene, which may be a read error. The CDR3 is CASNQKGGSLNTGELFF. CDR3 DNA: TGCGCTAGCAACCAGAAAGGCGGCTCTTTAAACACCGGGGAGCTGTTTTTT. The chain couples TRBV5-1 to TRBJ2-2; D remains unclear. Per germline, CDR1 SGHRS and CDR2 YFSETQ. This CDR3 contains 17 residues.

The chain joins TRBV29-1 to TRBJ1-2, with 10 bases identical to TRBD1. The ends lost 3 bases at V and 1 base at J; junction bases unmatched: 11. This CDR3 comprises 17 residues. Germline assignment: CDR1 SQVTM and CDR2 ANQGSEA. The CDR3 spells CSVESWGQGTYNYGYTF. The CDR3 DNA is TGCAGCGTTGAGTCCTGGGGACAGGGGACATATAACTATGGCTACACCTTC.

V usage is TRBV7-3 and J usage is TRBJ2-1; 7 bases align to TRBD2. CDR1 and CDR2 (germline): SGHTA, FQGTGA. The CDR3 covers 15 residues. Unmatched junction bases numbered 9, after V lost 2 bases and J lost 8 bases. In nucleotides, the CDR3 is TGTGCCAGCAGCTTATCGGGCGGGAGTGGGGATGAGCAGTTCTTC. It codes for CASSLSGGSGDEQFF.

In its sample, this clonotype was seen a few times. The chain joins TRBV6-1 to TRBJ2-2; TRBD1 matches at 7 bases. The CDR3 consists of 14 residues. Germline CDR1 reads MNHNS; CDR2 reads SASEGT. Germline trimming cut 6 bases from V and 6 bases from J; bases unmatched to any gene: 7. CDR3 sequence: CASREQGSPGELFF. DNA for the CDR3: TGTGCCAGCAGGGAACAGGGGAGCCCCGGGGAGCTGTTTTTT.